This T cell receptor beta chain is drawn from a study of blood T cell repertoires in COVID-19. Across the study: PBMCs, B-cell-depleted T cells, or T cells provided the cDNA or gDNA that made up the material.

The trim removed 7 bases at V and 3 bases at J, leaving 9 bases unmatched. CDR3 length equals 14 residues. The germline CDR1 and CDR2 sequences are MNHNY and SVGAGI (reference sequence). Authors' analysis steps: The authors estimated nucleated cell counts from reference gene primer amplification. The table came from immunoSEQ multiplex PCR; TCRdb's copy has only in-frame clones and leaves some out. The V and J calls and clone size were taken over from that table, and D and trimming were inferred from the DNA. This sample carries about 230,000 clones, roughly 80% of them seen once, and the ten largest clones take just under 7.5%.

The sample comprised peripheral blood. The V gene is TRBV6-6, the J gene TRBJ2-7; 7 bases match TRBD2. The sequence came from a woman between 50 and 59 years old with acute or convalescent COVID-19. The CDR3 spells CASTLAAGNYEQYF. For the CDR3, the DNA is TGTGCCAGCACTCTAGCAGCGGGGAACTACGAGCAGTACTTC.